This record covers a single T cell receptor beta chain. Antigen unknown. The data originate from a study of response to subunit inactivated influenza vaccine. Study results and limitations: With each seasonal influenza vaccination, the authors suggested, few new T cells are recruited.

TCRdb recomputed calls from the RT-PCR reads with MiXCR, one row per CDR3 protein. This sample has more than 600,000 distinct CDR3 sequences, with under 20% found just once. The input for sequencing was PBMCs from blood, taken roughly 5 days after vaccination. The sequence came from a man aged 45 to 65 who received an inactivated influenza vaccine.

DNA of the CDR3: TGTGCCAGCAGCCCTGGAGACACTTTAACTACGCAGTATTTT. Translating gives CASSPGDTLTTQYF. The genes are TRBV12-3 or TRBV12-4 and TRBJ2-3; D gene ambiguous. Trimming took 6 bases from V and 8 from J, leaving 18 bases between them. The CDR3 loop spans 14 amino acids.